The TCR beta chain under discussion was sequenced for a study of cytomegalovirus exposure and HLA in healthy donors. The study's findings and limits: Some V segments could not be told apart, so they were left out, TRBV6-2 and TRBV6-3 among them. A prior analysis recorded that most TCR beta V segments were productive about 87% or about 30% of the time.

Nominally healthy donors provided the samples, though records likely missed some immune exposures. Unmatched junction bases numbered 11, after V lost 7 bases and J lost 7 bases. CDR3 length equals 15 residues. Germline CDR1 is ENHRY and CDR2 is SYGVKD. Concerning this clone itself: Its antigen remains unidentified.

It was with 60 Vbeta and 13 Jbeta primers that the PCR ran. Some clones are missing from TCRdb's copy, which holds only in-frame ones; the method was immunoSEQ multiplex PCR. The table lists under 150,000 clones, approximately 80% of them singletons, with around 3.6% in the top ten. The clonotype comes from a woman aged 35 to 49 in good health and CMV-seronegative. The chain links TRBV10-3 to TRBJ1-2; 11 bases map to TRBD1. Input material: PBMCs. For the CDR3, the DNA is TGTGCCATCAACAAAGGGACAGGGGGGTCAAGTGGCTACACCTTC. It translates to CAINKGTGGSSGYTF.